What follows are 29 T cell receptor beta chains derived from one specimen sequenced in a study of beta chain features in type 1 diabetes. Overall study findings and caveats: Shorter TCRB CDR3s, moderately but significantly so, were found in Type 1 diabetes patients in all four CD4+ subsets.

Reverse transcription of all isolated RNA meant that expressed TCRB transcripts were sequenced. Here immunoSEQ multiplex PCR was the method, and the copy in TCRdb shows in-frame clones only, minus some. The sample lists roughly 140,000 clones, 9% to 12% occurring once. No antigen is known for these receptors. Sequencing input: central memory CD4+ T cells from blood. The receptors stem from a man aged 25-40 years with type 1 diabetes.

This clone was observed a few times. The CDR3 sequence: CASNGAGDTQYF. The CDR3 region has the DNA TGTGCCAGCAATGGAGCGGGAGATACGCAGTATTTT. V usage is TRBV9 and J usage is TRBJ2-3; D may be TRBD2 (6 bases). Trimming took 6 bases from V and 5 from J, leaving 10 bases between them. The CDR3 spans 12 residues. CDR1 is SGDLS and CDR2 is YYNGEE in the germline V gene.

In this sample, this clone turned up a few times. The chain is built from TRBV18 and TRBJ1-2; maybe TRBD1 (6 bases). V lost 6 bases and J lost 3, with 11 bases in between. Germline lookup yields CDR1 KGHSH and CDR2 LQKENI. The CDR3 length is 13 residues. The CDR3 loop reads CASSQGQDYGYTF. The DNA of the CDR3 is TGTGCCAGCTCCCAGGGGCAGGACTATGGCTACACCTTC. The whole variable domain, filled in from reference TRBV18 and TRBJ1-2, reads NAGVMQNPRHLVRRRGQEARLRCSPMKGHSHVYWYRQLPEEGLKFMVYLQKENIIDESGMPKERFSAEFPKEGPSILRIQQVVRGDSAAYFCASSQGQDYGYTFGSGTRLTVV.

The chain employs TRBV30 and TRBJ1-2, with no clear D. Germline CDR1 GTSNPN, CDR2 SVGIG (reference sequence). The ends were cut back, 3 bases at V and 4 bases at J, with 12 bases in the middle. The length of the CDR3 is 13 residues. CDR3 region: CAWRTHGGYGYTF. The CDR3 nucleotides are TGTGCCTGGAGAACCCACGGAGGCTATGGCTACACCTTC.

To note about this clone: The same CDR3 can be traced to other DNA sequences in this sample. This chain uses TRBV18 with TRBJ2-7, with D possibly being TRBD2 (6 bases). Germline-derived CDR1 and CDR2 are KGHSH and LQKENI. The CDR3 has 14 amino acids. V was cut by 3 bases and J by 2 bases, with 11 bases left in between. CDR3 sequence reads: CASSPGTSAYEQYF. The CDR3 nucleotides are TGTGCCAGCTCACCTGGGACTTCTGCCTACGAGCAGTACTTC.

This clone was seen only a few times. The V gene is TRBV10-3, the J gene TRBJ2-7; 11 bases line up with TRBD2. Trimming took 4 bases from V and 6 from J; bases not matched to a gene: 11. The CDR3 has 16 amino acids. The V gene's germline CDR1 is ENHRY and CDR2 SYGVKD. CDR3 loop: CAISGNSGRAVVEQYF. DNA of the CDR3: TGTGCCATCAGTGGAAATAGCGGGAGGGCCGTGGTCGAGCAGTACTTC.

The genes are TRBV25-1 and TRBJ2-3, with D maybe TRBD1 (6 bases). The V and J ends lost 6 bases and 0 bases respectively, with 10 bases between them. Germline V gives CDR1 MGHDK, CDR2 SYGVNS. This CDR3 is 14 amino acids long. CDR3 DNA: TGTGCCAGCAGCCTAGGGGGAAGCACAGATACGCAGTATTTT. It encodes CASSLGGSTDTQYF.

This clone was counted only a few times. V and J are TRBV4-2 and TRBJ2-5; 7 nucleotides match TRBD1. The V gene end was trimmed by 1 base and the J gene end by 3 bases; junction bases not matched to a gene: 2. The germline gives CDR1 LGHNA, CDR2 YNFKEQ. The CDR3 totals 14 residues. CDR3 DNA sequence: TGTGCCAGCAGCCAAGGGACAGGAGAAGAGACCCAGTACTTC. It specifies CASSQGTGEETQYF.

This clone was seen only a few times. J is TRBJ2-3 and V is TRBV4-2, with 7 bases lining up with TRBD2. The CDR3 loop spans 16 amino acids. Germline-derived CDR1 and CDR2 are LGHNA and YNFKEQ. The junction had 8 bases not matched to a gene; V was cut back by 0 bases and J by 5 bases. The CDR3 here is CASSQDGRSQGDTQYF. The CDR3 DNA reads TGTGCCAGCAGCCAAGACGGGAGGTCCCAGGGAGATACGCAGTATTTT.

This clone was detected only a few times. This chain connects TRBV4-2 to TRBJ2-7, with a tentative D call TRBD2 (5 bases). V was trimmed by 4 bases and J by 3 bases, leaving 16 bases between them. Germline assignment: CDR1 LGHNA and CDR2 YNFKEQ. The CDR3 extends over 15 amino acids. CDR3 sequence reads: CASSPRGSGVYEQYF. DNA of the CDR3: TGTGCCAGCAGCCCCCGGGGTAGTGGGGTCTACGAGCAGTACTTC.

The chain employs TRBV7-2 and TRBJ2-1; D unclear. Germline CDR1 and CDR2: SGHTA and FQGNSA. The CDR3 extends over 13 amino acids. V was clipped by 5 bases and J by 5 bases, with 10 bases between them. CDR3 sequence: CASSPSRDNEQFF. The CDR3 DNA sequence: TGTGCCAGCAGCCCCTCTAGAGACAATGAGCAGTTCTTC. The whole variable domain, filled in from reference TRBV7-2 and TRBJ2-1, reads GAGVSQSPSNKVTEKGKDVELRCDPISGHTALYWYRQSLGQGLEFLIYFQGNSAPDKSGLPSDRFSAERTGGSVSTLTIQRTQQEDSAVYLCASSPSRDNEQFFGPGTRLTVL.

This sequence joins TRBV28 and TRBJ1-2, with 9 bases identical to TRBD1. CDR3 length: 15 amino acids. V dropped 4 bases and J dropped 4; count of bases not matched to a gene: 7. CDR1 MDHEN and CDR2 SYDVKM come from the germline V gene. The CDR3 here is CASSSGTGILYGYTF. CDR3 DNA sequence: TGTGCCAGCAGTTCCGGGACAGGGATCCTCTATGGCTACACCTTC.

This clone showed up just a few times. This sequence joins TRBV30 and TRBJ2-5; perhaps TRBD2 as D (6 bases). The V gene's germline CDR1 is GTSNPN and CDR2 SVGIG (reference sequence). The CDR3 covers 11 residues. Trimming stripped 5 bases from V and 4 bases from J, with 8 bases between. This chain's CDR3 is CAWAGPETQYF. CDR3 nucleotide sequence: TGTGCCTGGGCGGGGCCAGAGACCCAGTACTTC. The entire variable domain, with the rest obtained from reference TRBV30 and TRBJ2-5, is as follows: SQTIHQWPATLVQPVGSPLSLECTVEGTSNPNLYWYRQAAGRGLQLLFYSVGIGQISSEVPQNLSASRPQDRQFILSSKKLLLSDSGFYLCAWAGPETQYFGPGTRLLVL.

CDR3 sequence reads: CASSFDGSANEQFF. CDR3 nucleotide sequence: TGTGCCAGCAGCTTTGACGGGAGTGCCAATGAGCAGTTCTTC. The rearrangement joins TRBV7-2 to TRBJ2-1; D might be TRBD2 (6 bases). Trimming stripped 3 bases from V and 6 bases from J, with 12 bases between. The CDR3 is 14 amino acids. Per the germline V gene, CDR1 is SGHTA and CDR2 is FQGNSA. The entire variable domain, with the rest obtained from reference TRBV7-2 and TRBJ2-1, is as follows: GAGVSQSPSNKVTEKGKDVELRCDPISGHTALYWYRQSLGQGLEFLIYFQGNSAPDKSGLPSDRFSAERTGGSVSTLTIQRTQQEDSAVYLCASSFDGSANEQFFGPGTRLTVL.

The rearrangement joins TRBV7-9 to TRBJ2-1; D unclear. This CDR3 is 13 amino acids long. Germline V gives CDR1 SEHNR, CDR2 FQNEAQ (reference sequence). Trimming took 5 bases from V and 9 from J, leaving 14 bases between them. For the CDR3, the DNA is TGTGCCAGCAGCATGACTCCCTCGATTGAGCAGTTCTTC. It specifies CASSMTPSIEQFF.

This clone occurred a few times. This chain joins TRBV5-1 and TRBJ2-3; no firm D call. The V end lost 4 bases, the J end lost 4 bases, and 13 bases lay between the germline ends. Germline V gene lookup returns CDR1 SGHRS and CDR2 YFSETQ. The CDR3 is 14 residues long. CDR3 sequence: CASSTTARPDTQYF. CDR3 bases: TGCGCCAGCAGCACGACGGCTAGGCCAGATACGCAGTATTTT.

The V call is TRBV2, the J call TRBJ2-5; 8 bases line up with TRBD1. The germline V gene encodes CDR1 SNHLY and CDR2 FYNNEI. CDR3 length equals 15 residues. The trim removed 6 bases at V and 5 bases at J, leaving 11 bases unmatched. CDR3 sequence reads: CASSSRQGFVETQYF. For the CDR3, the DNA is TGTGCCAGCAGCTCGCGACAGGGGTTTGTGGAGACCCAGTACTTC.

The table lists this clone with a few counts. The rearrangement joins TRBV28 to TRBJ2-1, with 7 bases fitting TRBD1. The CDR3 contains 13 residues. Germline V lookup: CDR1 MDHEN, CDR2 SYDVKM. Germline trimming cut 5 bases from V and 8 bases from J; bases unmatched to any gene: 6. As DNA, the CDR3 is TGTGCCAGCAGTGACAGGGTTTTAGATGAGCAGTTCTTC. Translation: CASSDRVLDEQFF.

In this sample, this clone turned up a few times. This chain connects TRBV28 to TRBJ2-2, with TRBD2 matching over 14 bases. The CDR3 contains 15 residues. The germline gives CDR1 MDHEN, CDR2 SYDVKM. Trimming removed 7 bases from V and 6 bases from J; junction bases left unmatched: 4. The CDR3 protein is CASTTSGRAAGELFF. The CDR3 bases are TGTGCCAGCACGACTAGCGGGAGGGCGGCCGGGGAGCTGTTTTTT.

This clone came up a few times. This chain joins TRBV7-2 and TRBJ2-5; 8 nucleotides match TRBD2. Germline CDR1 is SGHTA and CDR2 is FQGNSA. Losses at the gene ends were 4 bases for V and 4 bases for J; bases not matched to a gene: 8. The CDR3 is made up of 15 amino acids. This CDR3 is CASSSTGAGVETQYF. The CDR3 DNA follows: TGTGCCAGCAGCTCTACCGGAGCGGGGGTAGAGACCCAGTACTTC.

This clone was seen a handful of times. This chain connects TRBV28 to TRBJ2-3; 7 bases align to TRBD2. Germline lookup yields CDR1 MDHEN and CDR2 SYDVKM. Trimming cost V 4 bases and J 6 bases; bases outside gene matches: 7. The CDR3 extends over 14 amino acids. CDR3 coding DNA: TGTGCCAGCAGTTCGTGGGAGGGAAAGGATACGCAGTATTTT. This translates into CASSSWEGKDTQYF.

The rearrangement joins TRBV14 to TRBJ2-1; 7 bases line up with TRBD2. V lost 10 bases to trimming and J lost 9 bases; unmatched junction nucleotides: 6. The length of the CDR3 is 11 residues. Germline assignment: CDR1 SGHDN and CDR2 FVKESK. The CDR3 protein is CATLGRVEQFF. The CDR3 region has the DNA TGTGCCACCCTGGGGAGGGTTGAGCAGTTCTTC.

This clone was recorded a few times. This sequence joins TRBV5-1 and TRBJ2-2; D not resolved. This CDR3 is built from 16 residues. CDR1 is SGHRS, CDR2 YFSETQ, per germline. V lost 0 bases, J lost 0 bases, and 9 bases lay in between. The CDR3 loop is CASSLGVSANTGELFF. The CDR3 bases are TGCGCCAGCAGCTTGGGCGTCTCCGCGAACACCGGGGAGCTGTTTTTT.

This clone has just a few counts. This chain links TRBV27 with TRBJ2-2; 9 bases line up with TRBD2. This CDR3 has 15 residues. CDR1 MNHEY and CDR2 SMNVEV come from the germline V gene (reference sequence). The V segment lost 5 bases and the J segment 7 bases; nucleotides outside the gene matches: 8. CDR3: CASSPSGMKGGELFF. CDR3 sequence (DNA): TGTGCCAGCAGTCCTAGCGGGATGAAGGGCGGGGAGCTGTTTTTT.

The V call is TRBV11-2, the J call TRBJ2-1; the match to TRBD2 covers 12 bases. Germline V CDR1 and CDR2: SGHAT, FQNNGV. After removal of 6 bases from V and 13 bases from J, the junction contained 16 bases not matched to a gene. This CDR3 has 16 amino acids. The CDR3: CASSILAGGSGGEQFF. The CDR3 DNA reads TGTGCCAGCAGTATACTAGCGGGAGGCTCCGGCGGGGAACAGTTCTTC.

The chain carries TRBV5-4 and TRBJ2-1; 9 bases line up with TRBD2. J lost 3 bases, V lost 5 bases, and 9 bases had no gene match. The CDR3 contains 16 residues. The germline CDR1 and CDR2 sequences are SGHNT and YYREEE (reference sequence). The CDR3 here is CASSPSGGRDYNEQFF. The CDR3 bases are TGTGCCAGCAGTCCGTCGGGCGGGAGGGACTACAATGAGCAGTTCTTC.

This sequence joins TRBV5-1 and TRBJ2-7; D gene uncertain. The CDR3 sequence is 13 residues long. Germline-derived CDR1 and CDR2 are SGHRS and YFSETQ. Trimming removed 2 bases from V and 5 bases from J, with 11 bases in between. The CDR3, as DNA: TGCGCCAGCAGCTTCCCGGGTACCCACGAGCAGTACTTC. Amino acid sequence: CASSFPGTHEQYF.

The V call is TRBV2, the J call TRBJ2-5; TRBD2 matches at 8 bases. Germline V gives CDR1 SNHLY, CDR2 FYNNEI. Trimming cost V 7 bases and J 5 bases; bases outside gene matches: 6. The CDR3 extends over 13 amino acids. The CDR3 here is CASNPREGETQYF. In DNA, the CDR3 is TGTGCCAGCAATCCCCGGGAGGGGGAGACCCAGTACTTC.

A few counts support this clone. V and J are TRBV9 and TRBJ2-1, with 7 bases that match TRBD2. V dropped 2 bases and J dropped 4; count of bases not matched to a gene: 3. The germline V gene has CDR1 SGDLS and CDR2 YYNGEE. This CDR3 comprises 14 residues. The CDR3 coding sequence is TGTGCCAGCAGCGTGGGGGGACTATACAATGAGCAGTTCTTC. Its protein is CASSVGGLYNEQFF.

V usage is TRBV7-9 and J usage is TRBJ2-7; 8 bases are shared with TRBD2. The length of the CDR3 is 13 residues. Germline V gene data show CDR1 as SEHNR and CDR2 as FQNEAQ (reference sequence). The J segment lost 6 bases and the V segment lost 3 bases, leaving 4 bases of the junction unmatched. CDR3 sequence reads: CASSFGLAGEQYF. CDR3 in DNA: TGTGCCAGCAGCTTCGGACTAGCTGGCGAGCAGTACTTC.